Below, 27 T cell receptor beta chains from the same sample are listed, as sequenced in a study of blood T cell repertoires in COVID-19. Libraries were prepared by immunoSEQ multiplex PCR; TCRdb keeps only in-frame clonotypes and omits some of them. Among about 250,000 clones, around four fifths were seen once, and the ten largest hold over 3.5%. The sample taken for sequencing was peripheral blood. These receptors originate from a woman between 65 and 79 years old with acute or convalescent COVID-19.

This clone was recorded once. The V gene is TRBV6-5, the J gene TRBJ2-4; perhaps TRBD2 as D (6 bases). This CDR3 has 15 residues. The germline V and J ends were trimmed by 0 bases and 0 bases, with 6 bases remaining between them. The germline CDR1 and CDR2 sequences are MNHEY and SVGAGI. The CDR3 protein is CASSYSSGAKNIQYF. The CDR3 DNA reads TGTGCCAGCAGTTACTCTAGCGGAGCCAAAAACATTCAGTACTTC.

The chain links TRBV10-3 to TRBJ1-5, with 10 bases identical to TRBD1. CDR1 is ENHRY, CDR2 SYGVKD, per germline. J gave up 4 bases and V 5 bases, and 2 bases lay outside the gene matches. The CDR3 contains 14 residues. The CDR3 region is CAISPGQGNQPQHF. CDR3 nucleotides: TGTGCCATCAGTCCGGGACAGGGGAATCAGCCCCAGCATTTT.

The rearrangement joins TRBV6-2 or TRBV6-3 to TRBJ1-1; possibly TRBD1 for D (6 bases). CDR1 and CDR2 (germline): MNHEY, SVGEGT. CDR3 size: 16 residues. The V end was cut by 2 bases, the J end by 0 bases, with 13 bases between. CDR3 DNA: TGTGCCAGCAGTTACGTCGGGACATCCATGAACACTGAAGCTTTCTTT. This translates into CASSYVGTSMNTEAFF.

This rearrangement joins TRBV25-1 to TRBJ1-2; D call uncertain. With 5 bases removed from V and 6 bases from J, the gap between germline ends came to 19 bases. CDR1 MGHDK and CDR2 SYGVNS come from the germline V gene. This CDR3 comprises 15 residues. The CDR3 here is CASSYNLTPRDGYTF. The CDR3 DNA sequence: TGTGCCAGCAGTTACAACCTTACGCCCCGGGATGGCTACACCTTC.

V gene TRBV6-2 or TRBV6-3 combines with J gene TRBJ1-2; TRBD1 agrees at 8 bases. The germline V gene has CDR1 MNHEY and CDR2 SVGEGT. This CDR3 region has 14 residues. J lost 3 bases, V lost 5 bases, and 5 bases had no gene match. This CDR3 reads CASSQGAPDYGYTF. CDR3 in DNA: TGTGCCAGCAGTCAGGGGGCGCCGGACTATGGCTACACCTTC.

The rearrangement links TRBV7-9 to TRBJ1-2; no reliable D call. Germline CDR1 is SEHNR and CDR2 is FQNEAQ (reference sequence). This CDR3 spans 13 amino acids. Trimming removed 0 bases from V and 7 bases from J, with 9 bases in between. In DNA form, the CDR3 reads TGTGCCAGCAGCTTAGCGGGAGGACGTGGCTACACCTTC. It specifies CASSLAGGRGYTF.

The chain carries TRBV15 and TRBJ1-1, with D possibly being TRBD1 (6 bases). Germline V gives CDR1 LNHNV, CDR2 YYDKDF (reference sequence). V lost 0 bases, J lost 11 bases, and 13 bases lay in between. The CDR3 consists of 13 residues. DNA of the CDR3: TGTGCCACCAGCAGAGATAAGGGGGTTATGGCTTTCTTT. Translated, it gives CATSRDKGVMAFF.

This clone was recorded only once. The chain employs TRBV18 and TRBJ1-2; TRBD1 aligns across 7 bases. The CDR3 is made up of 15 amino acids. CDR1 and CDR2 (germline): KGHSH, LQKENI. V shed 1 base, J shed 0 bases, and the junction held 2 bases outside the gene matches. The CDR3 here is CASSPLGQANYGYTF. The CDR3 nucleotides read TGTGCCAGCTCACCACTTGGACAGGCTAACTATGGCTACACCTTC.

The CDR3 DNA reads TGTGCCAGCAGTCTCAACCCGGGACAGGCCAATCAGCCCCAGCATTTT. Protein product: CASSLNPGQANQPQHF. V usage is TRBV28 and J usage is TRBJ1-5; 8 bases agree with TRBD1. This CDR3 has 16 residues. Germline CDR1 and CDR2: MDHEN and SYDVKM. The V and J ends lost 5 bases and 3 bases, in that order; junction bases with no gene match: 9.

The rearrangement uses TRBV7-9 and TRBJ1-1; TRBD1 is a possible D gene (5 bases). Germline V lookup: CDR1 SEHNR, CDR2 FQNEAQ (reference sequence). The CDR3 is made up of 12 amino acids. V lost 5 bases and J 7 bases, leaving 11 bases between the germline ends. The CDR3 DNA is TGTGCCAGCAGCAGTCCAAGGGGTGAAGCTTTCTTT. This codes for CASSSPRGEAFF.

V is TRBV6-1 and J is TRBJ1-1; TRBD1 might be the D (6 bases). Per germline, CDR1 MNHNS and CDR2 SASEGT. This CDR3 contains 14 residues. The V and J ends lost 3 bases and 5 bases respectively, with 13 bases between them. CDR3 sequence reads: CASSDPRGGTEAFF. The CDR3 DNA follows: TGTGCCAGCAGTGATCCCAGGGGAGGGACTGAAGCTTTCTTT.

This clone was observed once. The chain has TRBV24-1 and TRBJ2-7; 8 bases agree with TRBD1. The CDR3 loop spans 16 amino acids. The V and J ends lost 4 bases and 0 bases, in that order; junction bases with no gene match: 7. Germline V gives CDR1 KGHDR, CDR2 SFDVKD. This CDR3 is CATSDHGQGSSYEQYF. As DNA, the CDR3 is TGTGCCACCAGTGACCACGGACAGGGCAGCTCCTACGAGCAGTACTTC.

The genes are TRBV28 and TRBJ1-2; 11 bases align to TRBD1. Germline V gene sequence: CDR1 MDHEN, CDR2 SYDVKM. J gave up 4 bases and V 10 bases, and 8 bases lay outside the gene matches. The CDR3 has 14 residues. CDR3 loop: CATTRGQGGYGYTF. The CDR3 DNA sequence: TGTGCCACCACTCGGGGACAGGGGGGCTATGGCTACACCTTC.

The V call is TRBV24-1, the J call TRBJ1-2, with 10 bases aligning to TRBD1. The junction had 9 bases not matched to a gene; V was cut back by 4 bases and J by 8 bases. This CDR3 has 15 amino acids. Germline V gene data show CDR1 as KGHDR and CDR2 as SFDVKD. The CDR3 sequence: CATSDPRQGAGGYTF. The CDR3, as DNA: TGTGCCACCAGTGACCCGCGACAGGGGGCGGGAGGCTACACCTTC.

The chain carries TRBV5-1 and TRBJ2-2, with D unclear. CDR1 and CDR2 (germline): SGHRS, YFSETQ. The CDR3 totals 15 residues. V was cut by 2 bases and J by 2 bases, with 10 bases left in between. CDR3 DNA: TGCGCCAGCAGCTTATCTGGCCTCAACACCGGGGAGCTGTTTTTT. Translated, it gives CASSLSGLNTGELFF.

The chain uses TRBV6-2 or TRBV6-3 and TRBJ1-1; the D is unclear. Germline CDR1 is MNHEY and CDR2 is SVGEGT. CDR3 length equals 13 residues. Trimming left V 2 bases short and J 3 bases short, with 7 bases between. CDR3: CASSYNRDTEAFF. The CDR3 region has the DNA TGTGCCAGCAGTTACAACAGAGACACTGAAGCTTTCTTT.

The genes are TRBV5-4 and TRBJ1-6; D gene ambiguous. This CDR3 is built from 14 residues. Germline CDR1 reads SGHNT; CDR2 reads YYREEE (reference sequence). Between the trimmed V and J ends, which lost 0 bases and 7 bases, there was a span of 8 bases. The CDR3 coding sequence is TGTGCCAGCAGCTTGGCCGGGTTCAATTCACCCCTCCACTTT. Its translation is CASSLAGFNSPLHF.

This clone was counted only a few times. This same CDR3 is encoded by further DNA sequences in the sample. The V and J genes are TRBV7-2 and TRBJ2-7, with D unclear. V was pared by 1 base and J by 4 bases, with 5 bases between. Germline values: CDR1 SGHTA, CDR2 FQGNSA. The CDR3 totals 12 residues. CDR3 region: CASSLVLYEQYF. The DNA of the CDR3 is TGTGCCAGCAGCTTAGTTCTGTACGAGCAGTACTTC.

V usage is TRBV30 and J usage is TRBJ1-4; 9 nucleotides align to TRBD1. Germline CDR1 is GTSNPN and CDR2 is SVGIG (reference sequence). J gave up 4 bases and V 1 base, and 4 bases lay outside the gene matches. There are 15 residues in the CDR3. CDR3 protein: CAWSGTGADNEKLFF. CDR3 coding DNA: TGTGCCTGGAGTGGGACAGGGGCCGATAATGAAAAACTGTTTTTT.

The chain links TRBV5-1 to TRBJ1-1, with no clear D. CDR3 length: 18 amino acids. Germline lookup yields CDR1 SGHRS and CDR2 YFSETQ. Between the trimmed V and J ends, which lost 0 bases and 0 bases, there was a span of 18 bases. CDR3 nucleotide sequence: TGCGCCAGCAGCTTGGGGACTTCGAGAGGCCTCATGAACACTGAAGCTTTCTTT. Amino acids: CASSLGTSRGLMNTEAFF.

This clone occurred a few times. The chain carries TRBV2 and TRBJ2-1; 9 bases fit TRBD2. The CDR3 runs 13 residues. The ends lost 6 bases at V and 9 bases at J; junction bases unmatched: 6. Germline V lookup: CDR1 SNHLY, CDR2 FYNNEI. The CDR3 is CASRGLALREQFF. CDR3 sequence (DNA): TGTGCCAGCAGAGGACTAGCGTTACGTGAGCAGTTCTTC.

CDR3 sequence (DNA): TGTGCCACCAGTGATTCCGCGACAGGGGGATTACCTAGCAATCAGCCCCAGCATTTT. Its translation: CATSDSATGGLPSNQPQHF. V and J are TRBV24-1 and TRBJ1-5, with 9 nucleotides matching TRBD1. V lost 2 bases and J lost 0; bases outside the gene matches: 10. The germline V gene encodes CDR1 KGHDR and CDR2 SFDVKD. CDR3 length: 19 residues.

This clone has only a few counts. DNA of the CDR3: TGTGCCAGCAGCCAAGAAGGTTCACCGGGGTATGGAGAGACCCAGTACTTC. Translated: CASSQEGSPGYGETQYF. This chain links TRBV3-1 (or the pseudogene TRBV3-2) with TRBJ2-5; D perhaps matches TRBD2 (5 bases). V was trimmed by 0 bases and J by 4 bases, leaving 18 bases between them. CDR3 size: 17 residues. CDR1 is LGHDT, CDR2 YNNKEL, per germline (reference sequence).

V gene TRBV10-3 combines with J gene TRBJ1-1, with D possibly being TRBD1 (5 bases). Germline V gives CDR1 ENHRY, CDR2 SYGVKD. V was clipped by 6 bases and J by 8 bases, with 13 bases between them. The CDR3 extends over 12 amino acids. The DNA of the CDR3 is TGTGCCATCAGGGGGGGGGTGGAAGAAGCTTTCTTT. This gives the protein CAIRGGVEEAFF.

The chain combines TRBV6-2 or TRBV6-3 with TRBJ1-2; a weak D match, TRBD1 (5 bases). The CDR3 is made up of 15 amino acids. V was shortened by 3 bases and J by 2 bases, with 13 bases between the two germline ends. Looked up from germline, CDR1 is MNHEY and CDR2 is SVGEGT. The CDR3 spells CASSYGIGQNYGYTF. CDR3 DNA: TGTGCCAGCAGTTATGGTATCGGACAAAACTATGGCTACACCTTC.

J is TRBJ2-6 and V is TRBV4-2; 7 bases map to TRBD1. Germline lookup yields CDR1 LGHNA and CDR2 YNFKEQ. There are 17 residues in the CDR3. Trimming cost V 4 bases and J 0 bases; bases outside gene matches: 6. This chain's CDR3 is CASSLTGDASGANVLTF. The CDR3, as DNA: TGTGCCAGCAGCCTTACAGGGGATGCCTCTGGGGCCAACGTCCTGACTTTC.

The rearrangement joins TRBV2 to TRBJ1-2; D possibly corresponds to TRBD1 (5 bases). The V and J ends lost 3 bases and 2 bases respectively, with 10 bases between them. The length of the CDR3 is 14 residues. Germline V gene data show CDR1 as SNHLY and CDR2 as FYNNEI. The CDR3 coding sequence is TGTGCCAGCAGTGAGACAGTTGGAAACTATGGCTACACCTTC. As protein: CASSETVGNYGYTF.